This record concerns one TCR beta chain sequence. Its antigen is unidentified. Vbeta (60) and Jbeta (13) primers were used in the PCR. Sequencing used immunoSEQ multiplex PCR; TCRdb keeps in-frame clones, though not all of them. This table holds roughly 170,000 clones, more than 60% found once. This entry comes from a study of cytomegalovirus exposure and HLA in healthy donors. Whole-study findings and limits: A later analysis linked a missense variant in DCLRE1C to the trimming of TCR beta V and J genes. Sequencing depth across donors, presence/absence analyses assumed, was roughly uniform. Donor immune exposure was known only as CMV serostatus. Reportedly, cytomegalovirus status was diagnosed with high sensitivity and specificity.

The CDR3 extends over 15 amino acids. The V gene lost 4 bases and the J gene lost 3 bases, with 14 bases spanning the gap. From germline, CDR1 is MGHRA and CDR2 YSYEKL. The clonotype comes from a woman in her 30s in good health and CMV-seropositive. The sample taken for sequencing was PBMCs. The chain has TRBV4-1 and TRBJ2-3, with D possibly matching TRBD2 (6 bases). CDR3 nucleotides: TGCGCCAGCAGCCCAGAGGGAGGTAGGACAGATACGCAGTATTTT. This gives the protein CASSPEGGRTDTQYF.